The entry that follows covers one T cell receptor (beta chain) sequence. Its antigen is still unknown. PCR amplification relied on 60 Vbeta primers (plus 13 Jbeta primers). In the study's own analysis: The authors later counted some 76 million unique TCR beta chains, approximately 12 million of them shared. The method was immunoSEQ multiplex PCR; TCRdb's version includes in-frame clones alone and lacks a portion of them. V, J and clone size are those of that table, while D and trimming were read from the DNA. The sample carries 100,000 to 120,000 clones, roughly 72% recorded once. Trimming removed 6 bases from V and 4 bases from J; junction bases left unmatched: 9. This CDR3 contains 16 residues. The germline gives CDR1 LNHDA, CDR2 SQIVND (reference sequence). This specimen comes from a study of cytomegalovirus exposure and HLA in healthy donors. Study-level points and caveats: A list of 164 TCR beta chains associated with cytomegalovirus was given. Most of the TCR beta V segments (in an earlier analysis) were productive either about 87% or about 30% of the time. The authors judged a highly shared variant cluster likely a sequencing artifact.

The receptor's source is a woman in her thirties or forties in good health and CMV-seropositive. This chain uses TRBV19 with TRBJ2-1; TRBD1 agrees at 10 bases. Sample: PBMCs. The CDR3 protein is CASRRTGGNSYNEQFF. The CDR3 nucleotides read TGTGCCAGTAGGCGGACAGGGGGAAATTCTTACAATGAGCAGTTCTTC. Using reference TRBV19 and TRBJ2-1 for the parts outside the CDR3, the full variable domain is DGGITQSPKYLFRKEGQNVTLSCEQNLNHDAMYWYRQDPGQGLRLIYYSQIVNDFQKGDIAEGYSVSREKKESFPLTVTSAQKNPTAFYLCASRRTGGNSYNEQFFGPGTRLTVL.